A single sample is the source of the 8 T cell receptor beta chains below, sequenced in a study of OX40 agonist ivuxolimab in advanced cancers. The data were produced by immunoSEQ multiplex PCR, yet TCRdb's version contains in-frame clones alone and is incomplete. The top ten hold roughly 0.17% of the sample, which has about 90,000 clones, nearly 90% seen once. Source: CD4+ or CD8+ T cells sorted from blood, taken in a trial of the OX40 agonist ivuxolimab. The source of these receptors is an adult with an advanced solid tumor such as melanoma, head and neck, liver or kidney cancer.

As to this clone: The sample carries other DNA sequences with the same CDR3. The chain joins TRBV2 to TRBJ2-7; D gene uncertain. The germline V gene encodes CDR1 SNHLY and CDR2 FYNNEI. The CDR3 runs to 17 residues. Trimming cost V 4 bases and J 0 bases, with 19 bases left between them. CDR3 residues: CASSGSLGQISSYEQYF. The CDR3 DNA reads TGTGCCAGCAGTGGTTCATTAGGGCAGATCAGCTCCTACGAGCAGTACTTC.

The chain is built from TRBV5-1 and TRBJ2-5; possibly TRBD1 or TRBD2 for D (5 bases each). The V and J ends lost 4 bases and 2 bases respectively, with 15 bases between them. Per the germline V gene, CDR1 is SGHRS and CDR2 is YFSETQ. CDR3 length: 15 amino acids. Here the CDR3 DNA reads TGCGCCAGCAGCAGGGAGCTAGGGGCACAAGAGACCCAGTACTTC. This gives the protein CASSRELGAQETQYF.

CDR3 sequence: CASSERGSYSNQPQHF. The CDR3 region has the DNA TGTGCCAGCAGTGAAAGGGGCAGTTATAGCAATCAGCCCCAGCATTTT. J is TRBJ1-5 and V is TRBV6-1; D is possibly TRBD1 (5 bases). CDR3 length: 16 residues. The V gene lost 2 bases and the J gene lost 0 bases, with 11 bases spanning the gap. Germline V gives CDR1 MNHNS, CDR2 SASEGT.

V usage is TRBV18 and J usage is TRBJ1-3; 7 bases match TRBD1. There are 15 residues in the CDR3. CDR1 is KGHSH, CDR2 LQKENI, per germline. The V and J ends lost 3 bases and 4 bases, in that order; junction bases with no gene match: 6. CDR3 amino acids: CASSPDRAEGNTIYF. DNA for the CDR3: TGTGCCAGCTCACCCGACAGGGCGGAGGGAAACACCATATATTTT.

CDR3 region: CASSNLGPPTYEQYF. The CDR3 DNA sequence: TGTGCCAGCAGCAACCTGGGACCTCCGACCTACGAGCAGTACTTC. This chain uses TRBV21-1 with TRBJ2-7. TRBV21-1 is a documented pseudogene. CDR3 length: 15 residues.

The chain joins TRBV6-4 to TRBJ2-1, with no clear D. CDR3 length: 16 amino acids. Germline V gives CDR1 MRHNA, CDR2 SNTAGT. V lost 2 bases and J lost 0, with 11 bases in between. The CDR3 loop reads CASSDRRSSSYNEQFF. DNA of the CDR3: TGTGCCAGCAGTGACCGGCGGTCGAGCTCCTACAATGAGCAGTTCTTC.

Points on this clone: The CDR3 does not close with the conserved phenylalanine or tryptophan, likely indicating a read error. The chain is built from TRBV5-1 and TRBJ1-4; 8 nucleotides align to TRBD1. The CDR3 length is 17 residues. The ends lost 0 bases at V and 0 bases at J; junction bases unmatched: 4. CDR1 is SGHRS, CDR2 YFSETQ, per germline. The CDR3 region has the DNA TGCGCCAGCAGCTTGGAGGGACAGGTTGCAACTAATGAAAAACTGTTTTGT. Its translation is CASSLEGQVATNEKLFC.

This clone was counted between two and nine times. The genes are TRBV4-1 and TRBJ2-7; 10 positions agree with TRBD1. With 4 bases clipped from V and 1 base from J, the junction kept 4 bases outside the gene matches. The CDR3 covers 15 residues. Germline V gene lookup returns CDR1 MGHRA and CDR2 YSYEKL. This chain's CDR3 is CASSRGQGQSYEQYF. The CDR3 DNA reads as TGCGCCAGCAGCCGGGGACAGGGGCAGTCCTACGAGCAGTACTTC.